A single sample gave rise to the 13 T cell receptor beta chains below, sequenced in a study of T cell responses to AZD1222 COVID-19 vaccine. Some clones are missing from TCRdb's copy, which holds only in-frame ones; the method was immunoSEQ multiplex PCR. The data show approximately 140,000 clones, around 93% seen once. The specimen was peripheral blood, collected on day 0 of AZD1222 vaccination. The receptors were gathered from an adult in good health.

This clone was picked up a small number of times. The J gene is TRBJ2-1, the V gene TRBV9; D is possibly TRBD1 or TRBD2 (5 bases each). Germline V CDR1 and CDR2: SGDLS, YYNGEE. Between the trimmed V and J ends, which lost 3 bases and 7 bases, there was a span of 11 bases. There are 13 residues in the CDR3. For the CDR3, the DNA is TGTGCCAGCAGCGCCGGGACCCCAAATGAGCAGTTCTTC. Translated, it gives CASSAGTPNEQFF.

This sequence joins TRBV18 and TRBJ2-7; no firm D call. Germline V gene data show CDR1 as KGHSH and CDR2 as LQKENI. Trimming left V 4 bases short and J 3 bases short, with 7 bases between. This CDR3 spans 12 amino acids. DNA for the CDR3: TGTGCCAGCTCACTGATCGGCTACGAGCAGTACTTC. This sequence encodes CASSLIGYEQYF.

This clone was counted between two and nine times. V and J are TRBV7-2 and TRBJ1-2; 8 bases fit TRBD1. In germline, CDR1 is SGHTA, CDR2 FQGNSA. V was pared by 5 bases and J by 4 bases, with 9 bases of the junction left unmatched. The CDR3 spans 15 residues. CDR3 in amino acids: CASSPRTGQGYGYTF. The DNA of the CDR3 is TGTGCCAGCAGCCCCCGGACAGGGCAGGGCTATGGCTACACCTTC.

The chain employs TRBV7-8 and TRBJ1-4; D gene unclear. Germline CDR1 SGHVS, CDR2 FQNEAQ. V gave up 3 bases and J gave up 0 bases, with 5 bases separating them. This CDR3 has 14 amino acids. The chain's CDR3 is CASSFSSTNEKLFF. As DNA, the CDR3 is TGTGCCAGCAGCTTCTCATCAACTAATGAAAAACTGTTTTTT.

The J gene is TRBJ1-2, the V gene TRBV28; TRBD1 aligns across 8 bases. The germline CDR1 and CDR2 sequences are MDHEN and SYDVKM. The CDR3 runs 15 residues. V gave up 2 bases and J gave up 8 bases; unmatched junction bases: 10. CDR3 nucleotide sequence: TGTGCCAGCAGTTTACCCGGACAGGGTTTCTACGGCTACACCTTC. It specifies CASSLPGQGFYGYTF.

The V and J genes are TRBV7-2 and TRBJ2-1; D remains ambiguous. Germline values: CDR1 SGHTA, CDR2 FQGNSA. This CDR3 contains 17 residues. Trimming removed 0 bases at V and 2 bases at J, with 14 bases between. CDR3 sequence reads: CASSLALVLPAYNEQFF. For the CDR3, the DNA is TGTGCCAGCAGCTTAGCGCTAGTCCTCCCGGCCTACAATGAGCAGTTCTTC.

This chain connects TRBV5-1 to TRBJ2-5, with a weak D call TRBD1 (5 bases). Trimming left V 0 bases short and J 5 bases short, with 11 bases between. Per the germline V gene, CDR1 is SGHRS and CDR2 is YFSETQ. This CDR3 contains 14 residues. DNA of the CDR3: TGCGCCAGCAGCTTGGAAAACAGGATGGAGACCCAGTACTTC. Amino acid sequence: CASSLENRMETQYF.

The chain combines TRBV9 with TRBJ1-3; 7 bases fit TRBD1. The ends lost 3 bases at V and 0 bases at J; junction bases unmatched: 6. The CDR3 loop spans 16 amino acids. Per germline, CDR1 SGDLS and CDR2 YYNGEE. The CDR3 DNA is TGTGCCAGCAGCGCCGCCGGGACAGCCTCTGGAAACACCATATATTTT. It is translated as CASSAAGTASGNTIYF.

J is TRBJ2-7 and V is TRBV19, with TRBD1 matching over 8 bases. CDR3 length equals 14 residues. After removal of 6 bases from V and 1 base from J, the junction contained 5 bases not matched to a gene. The V gene's germline CDR1 is LNHDA and CDR2 SQIVND (reference sequence). Written as DNA, the CDR3 is TGTGCCAGTAGCGGGGACAGGTGGTCCTACGAGCAGTACTTC. Translated, it gives CASSGDRWSYEQYF.

The rearrangement uses TRBV5-5 and TRBJ2-7; a possible D gene is TRBD1 (5 bases). CDR3 length: 16 amino acids. V was pared by 7 bases and J by 4 bases, with 24 bases between. The germline CDR1 and CDR2 sequences are SGHKS and YYEKEE (reference sequence). In DNA, the CDR3 is TGTGCCAGCCACTCTCGTGGGGAACAGGCGCTATACGAGCAGTACTTC. Its translation is CASHSRGEQALYEQYF.

The chain employs TRBV3-1 (or the pseudogene TRBV3-2) and TRBJ2-1; D call uncertain. CDR1 LGHDT and CDR2 YNNKEL come from the germline V gene (reference sequence). This CDR3 contains 11 residues. Trimming shortened V by 4 bases and J by 10 bases, and 8 bases separated the two germline ends. CDR3 sequence: CASSPSYEQFF. Written as DNA, the CDR3 is TGTGCCAGCAGCCCCTCTTACGAGCAGTTCTTC.

This chain uses TRBV5-4 with TRBJ2-5; the D is unclear. The ends were cut back, 1 base at V and 5 bases at J, with 12 bases in the middle. CDR1 is SGHNT, CDR2 YYREEE, per germline (reference sequence). The length of the CDR3 is 14 residues. The CDR3, as DNA: TGTGCCAGCAGCTTGTTCGTGGCCCGGGAGACCCAGTACTTC. It is translated as CASSLFVARETQYF.

V gene TRBV29-1 combines with J gene TRBJ2-5; D is ambiguous. Trimming took off 7 bases at V and 6 bases at J, with 12 bases between the two ends. In germline, CDR1 is SQVTM, CDR2 ANQGSEA. The CDR3 runs 11 residues. In DNA, the CDR3 is TGCAGCGCTGAGCTGATGAAGACCCAGTACTTC. This sequence encodes CSAELMKTQYF.